Here is one TCR beta chain with its context. Treatment given: preoperative locoregional IRX-2 cytokine immunotherapy. Samples came from a phase Ib trial of preoperative locoregional IRX-2 cytokine immunotherapy. Clones were read by immunoSEQ multiplex PCR, and TCRdb kept only the in-frame ones, dropping some. Among about 98,000 clones, 86% were seen once, and the ten largest hold 2% to 2.5%. The data were taken from a study of preoperative IRX-2 immunotherapy in early breast cancer. There are 12 residues in the CDR3. Trimming left V 8 bases short and J 4 bases short, with 9 bases between. Germline V CDR1 and CDR2: LNHDA, SQIVND (reference sequence).

The source material was tumor tissue, sampled after IRX-2 immunotherapy. The chain uses TRBV19 and TRBJ1-5; D gene unclear. The receptor's source is a human donor with breast cancer. CDR3 in DNA: TGTGCCAGTCAGGACCTTAATCAGCCCCAGCATTTT. This sequence encodes CASQDLNQPQHF.